The 29 T cell receptor beta chains below come from one sample, sequenced in a study of OX40 agonist ivuxolimab in advanced cancers. Data came from immunoSEQ multiplex PCR; TCRdb stores just in-frame clones and leaves some out. This sample has 35,000 to 40,000 clones, with more than 85% found just once. The sequences come from CD4+ or CD8+ T cells sorted from blood, collected in a trial of the OX40 agonist ivuxolimab. The receptors come from an adult with an advanced solid tumor such as melanoma, head and neck, liver or kidney cancer.

The J gene is TRBJ1-5, the V gene TRBV27; D is possibly TRBD1 (6 bases). The CDR3 is 16 amino acids. Trimming stripped 8 bases from V and 2 bases from J, with 19 bases between. Germline CDR1 MNHEY, CDR2 SMNVEV (reference sequence). The CDR3 region is CASGTYDRRGNQPQHF. DNA of the CDR3: TGTGCCAGCGGAACCTATGACAGGCGAGGCAATCAGCCCCAGCATTTT.

The chain joins TRBV9 to TRBJ2-1, with 13 bases fitting TRBD2. Looked up from germline, CDR1 is SGDLS and CDR2 is YYNGEE. The CDR3 sequence is 16 residues long. Trimming removed 4 bases from V and 14 bases from J; junction bases left unmatched: 15. CDR3 in amino acids: CASSPGTSGTTREEFF. CDR3 DNA sequence: TGTGCCAGCAGCCCCGGGACTAGCGGGACTACAAGGGAGGAGTTCTTC.

Here the CDR3 reads CASSFDRSATNEKLFF. CDR3 DNA sequence: TGTGCCAGCAGCTTCGACAGGTCGGCAACTAATGAAAAACTGTTTTTT. The chain uses TRBV5-5 and TRBJ1-4; a possible D gene is TRBD1 (6 bases). Germline V lookup: CDR1 SGHKS, CDR2 YYEKEE (reference sequence). V lost 2 bases to trimming and J lost 0 bases, with 11 bases between them. This CDR3 has 16 amino acids.

This chain uses TRBV19 with TRBJ1-2, with TRBD1 matching 7 bases. The CDR3 covers 12 residues. Germline-derived CDR1 and CDR2 are LNHDA and SQIVND (reference sequence). J was trimmed by 3 bases and V by 8 bases; bases with no gene match: 3. The CDR3 loop is CASAQGDYGYTF. The CDR3 region has the DNA TGTGCCAGTGCTCAGGGGGACTATGGCTACACCTTC.

The chain recombines TRBV28 with TRBJ1-1; no firm D call. Trimming removed 3 bases from V and 0 bases from J, with 5 bases in between. Germline assignment: CDR1 MDHEN and CDR2 SYDVKM. The CDR3 extends over 13 amino acids. The chain's CDR3 is CASSLYMNTEAFF. CDR3 nucleotides: TGTGCCAGCAGTTTGTACATGAACACTGAAGCTTTCTTT.

This clone was observed once. The chain joins TRBV10-3 to TRBJ1-6; 10 bases map to TRBD1. J was trimmed by 8 bases and V by 3 bases; bases with no gene match: 4. This CDR3 spans 15 amino acids. Looked up from germline, CDR1 is ENHRY and CDR2 is SYGVKD. CDR3 loop: CAISDLGQGDSPLHF. The CDR3 region has the DNA TGTGCCATCAGTGATCTTGGACAGGGGGATTCACCCCTCCACTTT.

This rearrangement joins TRBV6-5 to TRBJ1-5; no clear D. V lost 2 bases and J lost 5, with 13 bases in between. The CDR3 has 15 amino acids. Per the germline V gene, CDR1 is MNHEY and CDR2 is SVGAGI. The DNA of the CDR3 is TGTGCCAGCAGTTACCCACAGTCCCCCCATCAGCCCCAGCATTTT. Protein product: CASSYPQSPHQPQHF.

V gene TRBV20-1 combines with J gene TRBJ2-3, with D perhaps assigned TRBD1 or TRBD2 (5 bases each). Looked up from germline, CDR1 is DFQATT and CDR2 is SNEGSKA (reference sequence). The germline V and J ends were trimmed by 7 bases and 8 bases, with 13 bases remaining between them. CDR3 length equals 11 residues. This CDR3 is CSVHPGSTQYF. In DNA, the CDR3 is TGCAGTGTCCACCCAGGGAGTACGCAGTATTTT.

This clone appeared a single time. This chain joins TRBV2 and TRBJ1-2; unclear D gene. Germline-derived CDR1 and CDR2 are SNHLY and FYNNEI. Trimming left V 4 bases short and J 5 bases short, with 14 bases between. The CDR3 contains 14 residues. This CDR3 reads CASSGHLFPYGYTF. CDR3 DNA sequence: TGTGCCAGCAGTGGGCACCTATTCCCTTATGGCTACACCTTC.

Here the CDR3 reads CASSVIPSRDGELFF. In DNA, the CDR3 is TGTGCCAGCAGCGTAATACCCAGTAGGGACGGGGAGCTGTTTTTT. This chain joins TRBV9 and TRBJ2-2; no clear D. Germline V gene lookup returns CDR1 SGDLS and CDR2 YYNGEE. Trimming stripped 1 base from V and 7 bases from J, with 14 bases between. This CDR3 spans 15 amino acids.

This clone was detected once. This chain connects TRBV30 to TRBJ2-5; maybe TRBD2 (7 bases). Germline V lookup: CDR1 GTSNPN, CDR2 SVGIG (reference sequence). The V and J ends lost 5 bases and 2 bases respectively, with 18 bases between them. There are 15 residues in the CDR3. The DNA for the CDR3 is TGTGCCTGGCACCGGAGGGGGGGGGAACAAGAGACCCAGTACTTC. It yields the protein CAWHRRGGEQETQYF.

The chain uses TRBV2 and TRBJ2-1; 8 bases agree with TRBD1. The V gene end was trimmed by 4 bases and the J gene end by 4 bases; junction bases not matched to a gene: 6. In germline, CDR1 is SNHLY, CDR2 FYNNEI. The CDR3 runs to 15 residues. CDR3 coding DNA: TGTGCCAGCAGTGGCCCAGGGGGCGGGTACAATGAGCAGTTCTTC. Translation gives CASSGPGGGYNEQFF.

J is TRBJ2-5 and V is TRBV6-5; D remains unclear. The germline V gene has CDR1 MNHEY and CDR2 SVGAGI. The CDR3 has 14 amino acids. The V end lost 6 bases, the J end lost 4 bases, and 15 bases lay between the germline ends. The CDR3 DNA follows: TGTGCCAGCAGGGATGGGTTCGGTGGAGAGACCCAGTACTTC. It translates to CASRDGFGGETQYF.

This rearrangement joins TRBV15 to TRBJ2-5, with D tentatively TRBD2 (6 bases). CDR1 is LNHNV, CDR2 YYDKDF, per germline (reference sequence). The CDR3 runs to 16 residues. The V end was cut by 5 bases, the J end by 5 bases, with 21 bases between. CDR3 loop: CATSGPGRGALETQYF. In DNA form, the CDR3 reads TGTGCCACCAGCGGGCCAGGGCGGGGCGCGTTGGAGACCCAGTACTTC.

The chain uses TRBV29-1 and TRBJ1-2; D unclear. V was cut by 1 base and J by 2 bases, with 8 bases left in between. The CDR3 spans 13 residues. CDR1 and CDR2 from the germline V gene are SQVTM and ANQGSEA. The CDR3 sequence: CSVEAGGNYGYTF. CDR3 nucleotide sequence: TGCAGCGTTGAAGCGGGCGGGAACTATGGCTACACCTTC.

The chain employs TRBV30 and TRBJ2-3; D is ambiguous. Germline V gene data show CDR1 as GTSNPN and CDR2 as SVGIG (reference sequence). Trimming removed 5 bases at V and 2 bases at J, with 8 bases between. This CDR3 spans 12 amino acids. CDR3 protein: CAWDSDTDTQYF. The CDR3 coding sequence is TGTGCCTGGGACTCTGACACAGATACGCAGTATTTT.

The chain carries TRBV7-2 and TRBJ1-2, with TRBD1 as a possible D gene (6 bases). V was pared by 1 base and J by 2 bases, with 8 bases between. The CDR3 totals 14 residues. Germline V gene data show CDR1 as SGHTA and CDR2 as FQGNSA. The CDR3 protein is CASSLGQENYGYTF. For the CDR3, the DNA is TGTGCCAGCAGCTTAGGACAGGAGAACTATGGCTACACCTTC.

The chain joins TRBV9 to TRBJ1-1; the D gene is possibly TRBD1 (5 bases). The CDR3 totals 15 residues. Germline CDR1 is SGDLS and CDR2 is YYNGEE. Trimming left V 0 bases short and J 4 bases short, with 13 bases between. CDR3 region: CASSVGSQGFTEAFF. Written as DNA, the CDR3 is TGTGCCAGCAGCGTAGGGTCCCAGGGATTCACTGAAGCTTTCTTT.

This clone was detected once. CDR3 in amino acids: CASSDDSGNYGYTF. CDR3 DNA: TGTGCCAGCAGCGATGACAGTGGAAACTATGGCTACACCTTC. The rearrangement uses TRBV7-9 and TRBJ1-2, with a tentative D call TRBD1 (5 bases). V gave up 5 bases and J gave up 2 bases, with 12 bases separating them. The CDR3 sequence is 14 residues long. Germline CDR1 is SEHNR and CDR2 is FQNEAQ (reference sequence).

V usage is TRBV27 and J usage is TRBJ1-1, with 11 bases that match TRBD1. The CDR3 has 18 residues. V dropped 7 bases and J dropped 2; count of bases not matched to a gene: 15. In germline, CDR1 is MNHEY, CDR2 SMNVEV (reference sequence). The CDR3 bases are TGTGCCAGCATCTTAAGGGGGACCGGGACAGGGGGTAACACTGAAGCTTTCTTT. Protein: CASILRGTGTGGNTEAFF.

V usage is TRBV6-1 and J usage is TRBJ2-7; D tentatively fits TRBD1 or TRBD2 (5 bases each). CDR1 and CDR2 (germline): MNHNS, SASEGT. Trimming removed 7 bases from V and 1 base from J, with 11 bases in between. CDR3 length: 13 amino acids. CDR3 loop: CASMGTVSYEQYF. The CDR3, as DNA: TGTGCCAGCATGGGGACCGTTTCCTACGAGCAGTACTTC.

The V and J genes are TRBV28 and TRBJ2-3; 9 positions agree with TRBD2. This CDR3 is built from 15 residues. Germline V gene sequence: CDR1 MDHEN, CDR2 SYDVKM. V shed 3 bases, J shed 4 bases, and the junction held 5 bases outside the gene matches. The CDR3 region is CASSFPSGVSDTQYF. The CDR3 DNA follows: TGTGCCAGCAGTTTCCCTAGCGGGGTCTCAGATACGCAGTATTTT.

The rearrangement uses TRBV7-3 and TRBJ2-2; 8 bases line up with TRBD2. V lost 4 bases and J lost 6; bases outside the gene matches: 4. CDR3 size: 14 residues. The germline V gene encodes CDR1 SGHTA and CDR2 FQGTGA. The CDR3 region is CASSWAGGPGELFF. CDR3 in DNA: TGTGCCAGCAGCTGGGCGGGGGGCCCCGGGGAGCTGTTTTTT.

This sequence joins TRBV7-9 and TRBJ1-5; no reliable D call. CDR3 size: 14 residues. The ends were cut back, 5 bases at V and 0 bases at J, with 8 bases in the middle. Per the germline V gene, CDR1 is SEHNR and CDR2 is FQNEAQ (reference sequence). The CDR3 loop is CASSPPYSNQPQHF. In DNA form, the CDR3 reads TGTGCCAGCAGCCCTCCCTATAGCAATCAGCCCCAGCATTTT.

The chain recombines TRBV18 with TRBJ2-7, with D perhaps TRBD2 (6 bases). With 3 bases removed from V and 2 bases from J, the gap between germline ends came to 11 bases. This CDR3 is built from 14 residues. Germline V gives CDR1 KGHSH, CDR2 LQKENI. CDR3 protein: CASSPPGATYEQYF. The DNA of the CDR3 is TGTGCCAGCTCACCTCCGGGAGCTACCTACGAGCAGTACTTC.

V usage is TRBV2 and J usage is TRBJ2-5; D remains unclear. The CDR3 extends over 10 amino acids. The germline V gene encodes CDR1 SNHLY and CDR2 FYNNEI. V gave up 6 bases and J gave up 5 bases, with 4 bases separating them. The CDR3 protein is CASRVETQYF. For the CDR3, the DNA is TGTGCCAGCAGAGTGGAGACCCAGTACTTC. Using reference TRBV2 and TRBJ2-5 for the parts outside the CDR3, the full variable domain is EPEVTQTPSHQVTQMGQEVILRCVPISNHLYFYWYRQILGQKVEFLVSFYNNEISEKSEIFDDQFSVERPDGSNFTLKIRSTKLEDSAMYFCASRVETQYFGPGTRLLVL.

The rearrangement joins TRBV7-3 to TRBJ2-1; 8 bases line up with TRBD2. The CDR3 has 15 residues. V trimming: 5 bases; J trimming: 4 bases; junction bases outside the gene matches: 7. Germline CDR1 reads SGHTA; CDR2 reads FQGTGA. The CDR3 DNA follows: TGTGCCAGCAGCCGGCAAGCGGGGGATTACAATGAGCAGTTCTTC. Its translation is CASSRQAGDYNEQFF.

This chain links TRBV6-5 with TRBJ1-5; 10 bases fit TRBD1. V trimming: 6 bases; J trimming: 1 base; junction bases outside the gene matches: 0. Germline assignment: CDR1 MNHEY and CDR2 SVGAGI. The CDR3 has 14 amino acids. In nucleotides, the CDR3 is TGTGCCAGCAGGGGACAGGGGAGCAATCAGCCCCAGCATTTT. Translation gives CASRGQGSNQPQHF.

This sequence joins TRBV18 and TRBJ2-3; tentative D call: TRBD1 (6 bases). Germline V gene sequence: CDR1 KGHSH, CDR2 LQKENI. V lost 6 bases to trimming and J lost 5 bases, with 18 bases between them. This CDR3 comprises 15 residues. DNA of the CDR3: TGTGCCAGCTCTCCCTCTACCAACAGGGAAGATACGCAGTATTTT. It yields the protein CASSPSTNREDTQYF.